This T cell receptor beta chain was documented in a study of blood T cell repertoires in COVID-19. Study-wide context: COVID-19 samples from acute and convalescent phases originated in the United States, Italy and Spain.

The CDR3 length is 15 residues. CDR1 is SGHRS and CDR2 is YFSETQ in the germline V gene. Trimming pared 1 base from V and 4 bases from J, leaving 11 bases between. Researchers sorted participants into cohorts using their self-reported clinical history. Two consecutive negative NP/OP PCR tests, clearance, or resolved symptoms defined Cohort 3 recovery. Sequencing was performed with immunoSEQ multiplex PCR; in TCRdb, only in-frame clones are kept and a portion is missing. The sample lists 150,000 to 170,000 clones, around four fifths occurring once. Input material: PBMCs or T cells enriched from blood (not recorded which). The chain is built from TRBV5-1 and TRBJ2-2; D uncertain. The TCR originated in a man between 45 and 60 years old who had recovered from COVID-19. Here the CDR3 DNA reads TGCGCCAGCAGCTTGCAGACATTAGGCACCGGGGAGCTGTTTTTT. Protein sequence: CASSLQTLGTGELFF.